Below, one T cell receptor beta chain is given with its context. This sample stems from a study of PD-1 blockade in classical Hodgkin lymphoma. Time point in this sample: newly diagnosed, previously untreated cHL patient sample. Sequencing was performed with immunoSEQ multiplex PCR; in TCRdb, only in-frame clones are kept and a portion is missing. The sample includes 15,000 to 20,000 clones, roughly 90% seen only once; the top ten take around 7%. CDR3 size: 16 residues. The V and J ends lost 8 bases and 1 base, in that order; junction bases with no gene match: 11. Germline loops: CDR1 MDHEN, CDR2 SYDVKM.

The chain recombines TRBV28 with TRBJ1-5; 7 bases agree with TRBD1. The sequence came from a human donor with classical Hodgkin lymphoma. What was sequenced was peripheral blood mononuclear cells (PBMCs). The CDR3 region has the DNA TGTGCCAGCTGGGGAAGGGGGCGAAAAAGCAATCAGCCCCAGCATTTT. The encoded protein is CASWGRGRKSNQPQHF.